This is a list of T cell receptor beta chains from one sample in a study of blood T cell repertoires in COVID-19. Produced via immunoSEQ multiplex PCR; TCRdb's table is partial and in-frame only. The sample carries approximately 200,000 clones, 65% to 90% recorded once. Sequenced input: peripheral blood. The receptors derive from a woman aged 50 to 60 with acute or convalescent COVID-19. The CDR3 runs from the conserved cysteine through the conserved F or W. The order of the fields is V gene, D gene, clone size, J gene, CDR3 protein, CDR3 DNA. A D gene is named only where the DNA matches it firmly. Clone size is shown for a subset of rows, as once, few, many or a class of expanded clone.

TRBV7-2	TRBD1	NA	TRBJ1-6	CASSFRGQDSPLHF	TGTGCCAGCAGCTTCAGGGGGCAGGATTCACCCCTCCACTTT
TRBV2	TRBD1	NA	TRBJ2-2	CASSQDRGVNTGELFF	TGTGCCAGCAGTCAAGACAGGGGCGTGAACACCGGGGAGCTGTTTTTT
TRBV10-3	NA	NA	TRBJ1-1	CAISESRQDPEAFF	TGTGCCATCAGTGAGTCGAGACAGGACCCTGAAGCTTTCTTT
TRBV5-6	TRBD1	NA	TRBJ2-5	CASSLGQGDGETQYF	TGTGCCAGCAGCTTGGGACAGGGAGACGGGGAGACCCAGTACTTC
TRBV28	TRBD2	NA	TRBJ2-1	CASSPWTSGDNEQFF	TGTGCCAGCAGCCCCTGGACTAGCGGGGACAATGAGCAGTTCTTC
TRBV5-1	NA	NA	TRBJ1-2	CASSPGTYGYTF	TGCGCCAGCAGCCCCGGGACATATGGCTACACCTTC
TRBV29-1	NA	NA	TRBJ2-3	CSVALAADTQYF	TGCAGCGTTGCTCTAGCAGCAGATACGCAGTATTTT
TRBV5-1	NA	NA	TRBJ1-2	CASSLDGNYGYTF	TGCGCCAGCAGCTTGGACGGGAACTATGGCTACACCTTC
TRBV19	NA	NA	TRBJ1-5	CASSQDSPGQPQHF	TGTGCCAGTAGTCAGGACAGCCCGGGTCAGCCCCAGCATTTT
TRBV19	NA	once	TRBJ1-5	CASGEGFGRQPQHF	TGTGCCAGTGGGGAGGGTTTCGGCAGGCAGCCCCAGCATTTT
TRBV4-1	TRBD2	once	TRBJ2-5	CASSQGDYKETQYF	TGCGCCAGCAGCCAAGGGGACTACAAAGAGACCCAGTACTTC
TRBV4-2	NA	few	TRBJ1-2	CASSQDVQGNDYGYTF	TGTGCCAGCAGCCAAGATGTGCAGGGTAACGACTATGGCTACACCTTC
TRBV5-4	TRBD2	NA	TRBJ2-3	CASSAGGTRTDTQYF	TGTGCCAGCAGCGCCGGGGGGACTAGGACAGATACGCAGTATTTT
TRBV5-4	TRBD2	once	TRBJ2-3	CASSLDSGVADTQYF	TGTGCCAGCAGCTTGGATAGCGGGGTCGCAGATACGCAGTATTTT
TRBV19	TRBD1	NA	TRBJ1-5	CASRGQGDQPQHF	TGTGCCAGCCGAGGACAGGGAGATCAGCCCCAGCATTTT
TRBV5-1	TRBD2	NA	TRBJ2-1	CASSLTAQRALADVNEQFF	TGCGCCAGCAGCTTGACTGCACAACGGGCTCTAGCGGACGTCAATGAGCAGTTCTTC
TRBV6-2/TRBV6-3	NA	NA	TRBJ2-3	CASSYQGPPDTQYF	TGTGCCAGCAGTTACCAGGGCCCGCCAGATACGCAGTATTTT
TRBV3-1/TRBV3-2	NA	NA	TRBJ2-7	CASSQVWGPSYEQYF	TGTGCCAGCAGCCAAGTCTGGGGCCCTTCCTACGAGCAGTACTTC
TRBV30	TRBD1	NA	TRBJ1-1	CAWTNPSTGQRKAFF	TGTGCCTGGACCAACCCCTCGACAGGGCAAAGAAAAGCTTTCTTT
TRBV4-3	NA	NA	TRBJ2-7	CASSLYQGNYEQYF	TGCGCCAGCAGCCTCTACCAGGGTAACTACGAGCAGTACTTC
TRBV30	TRBD1	NA	TRBJ2-7	CAWNRDRVGEQYF	TGTGCCTGGAACCGGGACAGGGTGGGGGAGCAGTACTTC
TRBV27	TRBD1	NA	TRBJ2-5	CASSLFSDRVSIGTQYF	TGTGCCAGCAGTTTATTTTCTGACAGGGTGTCGATCGGGACCCAGTACTTC
TRBV30	NA	NA	TRBJ1-5	CAWSVGLGGGQPQHF	TGTGCCTGGAGTGTAGGTCTGGGGGGGGGTCAGCCCCAGCATTTT
TRBV11-2	NA	once	TRBJ1-3	CASSLVGAGTSGNTIYF	TGTGCCAGCAGCTTAGTAGGTGCAGGAACCTCTGGAAACACCATATATTTT
TRBV23-1	NA	once	TRBJ2-1	CASGMGTWGNEQFF	TGCGCCAGCGGAATGGGGACATGGGGCAATGAGCAGTTCTTC
TRBV11-3	NA	NA	TRBJ2-5	CASRHYFRGQETQYF	TGTGCCAGCAGACATTATTTCAGGGGTCAAGAGACCCAGTACTTC
TRBV18	NA	NA	TRBJ1-4	CASSPTSATNEKLFF	TGTGCCAGCTCACCAACAAGTGCAACTAATGAAAAACTGTTTTTT
TRBV5-5	TRBD1	NA	TRBJ2-3	CASSLYDRASSSTDTQYF	TGTGCCAGCAGCTTGTACGACAGGGCGTCTTCTAGCACAGATACGCAGTATTTT
TRBV28	TRBD2	NA	TRBJ2-7	CASSLGTGLAGPYEQYF	TGTGCCAGCAGTTTGGGGACGGGACTAGCGGGACCCTACGAGCAGTACTTC
TRBV18	NA	NA	TRBJ1-5	CASSRGPGEPQHF	TGTGCCAGCTCACGGGGCCCTGGGGAGCCCCAGCATTTT
TRBV19	NA	NA	TRBJ2-4	CASTGLSAEAKNIQYF	TGTGCCAGTACCGGCCTATCGGCGGAAGCCAAAAACATTCAGTACTTC
TRBV2	NA	NA	TRBJ2-1	CAIPRTGTEQFF	TGTGCCATCCCCCGAACGGGAACGGAGCAGTTCTTC
TRBV2	NA	NA	TRBJ1-1	CASRGTPSEAFF	TGTGCCAGCAGGGGGACACCCTCTGAAGCTTTCTTT
TRBV2	TRBD1	NA	TRBJ1-5	CASSERTGQPQHF	TGTGCCAGCAGTGAACGGACAGGCCAGCCCCAGCATTTT
TRBV10-3	NA	NA	TRBJ1-1	CAISSPVNTEAFF	TGTGCCATCAGTTCTCCAGTGAACACTGAAGCTTTCTTT
TRBV4-2	TRBD1	NA	TRBJ2-7	CASSPDRGHYEQYF	TGTGCCAGCAGCCCGGACAGGGGGCACTACGAGCAGTACTTC
TRBV30	NA	NA	TRBJ1-2	CAWSRETAGYTF	TGTGCCTGGAGCAGGGAAACCGCTGGCTACACCTTC
TRBV19	TRBD1	NA	TRBJ1-1	CASSYTGDTEAFF	TGTGCCAGTAGTTATACAGGGGACACTGAAGCTTTCTTT
TRBV4-3	NA	NA	TRBJ2-7	CASSQEPRVGEQYF	TGCGCCAGCAGCCAAGAACCCAGGGTAGGGGAGCAGTACTTC
TRBV5-6	TRBD1	NA	TRBJ2-7	CASSEYRGHYEQYF	TGTGCCAGCAGCGAATACAGGGGGCACTACGAGCAGTACTTC
TRBV20-1	TRBD1	NA	TRBJ1-2	CSASGTGAIYGYTF	TGCAGTGCTAGTGGGACAGGGGCGATCTATGGCTACACCTTC
TRBV5-4	NA	NA	TRBJ2-3	CASSLDYSTDTQYF	TGTGCCAGCAGCTTGGACTACAGCACAGATACGCAGTATTTT
TRBV5-6	TRBD1	NA	TRBJ2-7	CASSSKGQNFYEQYF	TGTGCCAGCAGCTCGAAGGGACAGAATTTCTACGAGCAGTACTTC
TRBV30	NA	NA	TRBJ1-1	CAWSVSSKNTEAFF	TGTGCCTGGAGTGTATCCAGTAAGAACACTGAAGCTTTCTTT
TRBV5-8	TRBD1	NA	TRBJ1-4	CASSAGQAGTNEKLFF	TGTGCCAGCAGCGCTGGACAGGCGGGAACTAATGAAAAACTGTTTTTT
TRBV7-3	TRBD1	NA	TRBJ2-1	CASSNLGTVAYNEQFF	TGTGCCAGCAGCAACCTCGGGACAGTGGCCTACAATGAGCAGTTCTTC
TRBV29-1	NA	NA	TRBJ1-4	CSVETDEKLFF	TGCAGCGTTGAAACGGATGAAAAACTGTTTTTT
TRBV30	NA	once	TRBJ2-7	CAWGSWGRSSYEQYF	TGTGCCTGGGGAAGTTGGGGGCGAAGCTCCTACGAGCAGTACTTC
TRBV7-2	NA	NA	TRBJ2-3	CASSPLSVTDTQYF	TGTGCCAGCAGCCCTCTTTCTGTCACAGATACGCAGTATTTT
TRBV7-9	TRBD1	NA	TRBJ1-2	CASSSTGTERDGYTF	TGTGCCAGCAGCTCCACCGGGACAGAGAGGGATGGCTACACCTTC
TRBV20-1	NA	NA	TRBJ2-1	CSASVGLSFEQFF	TGCAGTGCTAGTGTCGGACTGAGTTTTGAGCAGTTCTTC
TRBV7-3	NA	many	TRBJ1-1	CASSRQMNTEAFF	TGTGCCAGCAGTCGACAGATGAACACTGAAGCTTTCTTT
TRBV19	TRBD2	NA	TRBJ2-3	CASSMRKTSGGTSDTQYF	TGTGCCAGTAGTATGAGGAAGACTAGCGGGGGGACCTCTGATACGCAGTATTTT